This TCR beta chain was sequenced during a study of OX40 agonist ivuxolimab in advanced cancers. Study in general: Dose-escalation subjects each had hepatocellular carcinoma, melanoma, renal cell or head and neck cancer.

Broader study findings: Compared with others, partial responders at 0.1-3.0 mg/kg displayed clonal expansion among the lowest.

As for this clone: Its cognate antigen is unknown.

Repertoires were generated with immunoSEQ multiplex PCR, while TCRdb's copy carries only in-frame clones and drops some. The sample includes around 41,000 clones, about 89% seen only once; the top ten take approximately 0.51%. CDR3 length: 16 residues. The germline V gene encodes CDR1 SGHNT and CDR2 YYREEE (reference sequence). The J segment lost 4 bases and the V segment lost 2 bases, leaving 11 bases of the junction unmatched. This sequence originates from an adult with an advanced solid tumor such as melanoma, head and neck, liver or kidney cancer. The chain joins TRBV5-4 to TRBJ2-5, with 7 positions matching TRBD2. The starting material was CD4+ or CD8+ T cells sorted from blood, obtained in a trial of the OX40 agonist ivuxolimab. The CDR3, as DNA: TGTGCCAGCAGCTTCCTGGGGGGGGAGGCCACAGAGACCCAGTACTTC. Translation gives CASSFLGGEATETQYF.